These 24 T cell receptor beta chains were all obtained from the same sample, sequenced in a study of T cell repertoires in cytomegalovirus infection. TCRdb processed the reads anew with MiXCR; each CDR3 protein has one entry. The data show 200,000 to 300,000 distinct CDR3 sequences, about 12% seen once. The sample consisted of PBMCs. The receptors stem from a human donor in good health (CMV status not recorded). Some clones in this sample may be carry-over from other donors' samples.

This clonotype was detected many times. The chain combines TRBV28 with TRBJ2-5, with D tentatively TRBD1 or TRBD2 (7 bases each). Per germline, CDR1 MDHEN and CDR2 SYDVKM. V was clipped by 1 base and J by 1 base, with 16 bases between them. This CDR3 has 17 residues. CDR3 sequence reads: CASSLYQPGGGQETQYF. In DNA, the CDR3 is TGTGCCAGCAGTTTATATCAGCCAGGGGGGGGCCAAGAGACCCAGTACTTC.

This clonotype was detected many times. The germline gene is not matched at one end of the junction; a read error may be the cause. This rearrangement joins TRBV12-3 or TRBV12-4 to TRBJ1-5, with a possible D match to TRBD1 (6 bases). The CDR3 spans 14 residues. The CDR3 spells CASSLAGGVQPQHF. In DNA, the CDR3 is TGTGCCAGCAGTCTAGCGGGGGGCGTTCAGCCCCAGCATTTT.

This clonotype was observed at least ten times. The genes are TRBV12-3 or TRBV12-4 and TRBJ2-2; TRBD2 aligns across 12 bases. Trimming at V came to 6 bases and at J to 3 bases, leaving 2 bases not matched to a gene. The CDR3 spans 15 residues. The CDR3: CASSRLAGDTGELFF. CDR3 bases: TGTGCCAGCAGCCGACTAGCGGGGGACACCGGGGAGCTGTTTTTT.

This clonotype was seen a handful of times. The gene calls are TRBV5-1 and TRBJ1-1; the D is unclear. With 3 bases removed from V and 8 bases from J, the gap between germline ends came to 14 bases. The CDR3 spans 13 residues. The germline V gene has CDR1 SGHRS and CDR2 YFSETQ. CDR3 protein: CASSSGPPNEAFF. In nucleotides, the CDR3 is TGCGCCAGCAGCTCGGGTCCGCCTAACGAAGCTTTCTTT.

This clonotype was detected a few times. For the CDR3, the DNA is TGTGCCAGCAGTTTAAGACGGGAAACTGAAGCTTTCTTT. It encodes CASSLRRETEAFF. The chain couples TRBV28 to TRBJ1-1; no firm D call. V dropped 2 bases and J dropped 5 bases, with 9 bases sitting between them. The CDR3 runs to 13 residues. Germline-derived CDR1 and CDR2 are MDHEN and SYDVKM.

The V call is TRBV6-2 or TRBV6-3, the J call TRBJ2-2; D is unclear. CDR1 and CDR2 (germline): MNHEY, SVGEGT. Trimming took 2 bases from V and 2 from J, leaving 9 bases between them. This CDR3 comprises 15 residues. CDR3 loop: CASSYGPGNTGELFF. The CDR3, as DNA: TGTGCCAGCAGTTACGGTCCGGGCAACACCGGGGAGCTGTTTTTT.

This clonotype was seen more than once but under ten times. This chain links TRBV11-3 with TRBJ1-2, with D possibly matching TRBD1 (5 bases). The CDR3 totals 17 residues. Germline V lookup: CDR1 SGHNT, CDR2 YENEEA. The ends were cut back, 1 base at V and 4 bases at J, with 19 bases in the middle. The CDR3, as DNA: TGTGCCAGCAGCTTAGGGGAGTCGGGACTCCTCATCTATGGCTACACCTTC. The encoded protein is CASSLGESGLLIYGYTF. The full variable domain, its missing parts supplied by reference TRBV11-3 and TRBJ1-2, is EAGVVQSPRYKIIEKKQPVAFWCNPISGHNTLYWYLQNLGQGPELLIRYENEEAVDDSQLPKDRFSAERLKGVDSTLKIQPAELGDSAVYLCASSLGESGLLIYGYTFGSGTRLTVV.

The chain has TRBV6-2 or TRBV6-3 and TRBJ2-3, with D possibly TRBD2 on 6 matching bases. Germline CDR1 and CDR2: MNHEY and SVGEGT. This CDR3 region has 14 residues. V shed 2 bases and J shed 4 bases, with 10 bases lying between them. CDR3: CASSYMGEADTQYF. The CDR3 nucleotides are TGTGCCAGCAGTTACATGGGGGAGGCAGATACGCAGTATTTT.

The chain links TRBV27 to TRBJ2-6; 8 bases align to TRBD1. The trim removed 0 bases at V and 0 bases at J, leaving 4 bases unmatched. In germline, CDR1 is MNHEY, CDR2 SMNVEV (reference sequence). This CDR3 is 18 amino acids long. The CDR3 DNA is TGTGCCAGCAGTTTATCGCAGGGGGCCTTCTCTGGGGCCAACGTCCTGACTTTC. This sequence encodes CASSLSQGAFSGANVLTF.

This clonotype appeared many times. This chain uses TRBV28 with TRBJ1-1; D uncertain. Per germline, CDR1 MDHEN and CDR2 SYDVKM. CDR3 length: 13 residues. The V end was cut by 3 bases, the J end by 7 bases, with 12 bases between. The CDR3 DNA is TGTGCCAGCAGTTTGGCAGGAGGATTTGAAGCTTTCTTT. Translating gives CASSLAGGFEAFF.

This clonotype was picked up a small number of times. This chain uses TRBV28 with TRBJ2-3; 9 nucleotides line up with TRBD1. V lost 5 bases and J lost 3; bases outside the gene matches: 6. This CDR3 is 15 amino acids long. Germline CDR1 is MDHEN and CDR2 is SYDVKM. CDR3 sequence: CASSRHRGQTDTQYF. In DNA, the CDR3 is TGTGCCAGCAGTCGGCACAGGGGGCAAACAGATACGCAGTATTTT.

The sample holds many counts of this clonotype. The rearrangement uses TRBV7-8 and TRBJ2-1, with 8 bases fitting TRBD2. Looked up from germline, CDR1 is SGHVS and CDR2 is FQNEAQ. This CDR3 has 15 residues. Trimming removed 1 base from V and 8 bases from J; junction bases left unmatched: 7. This chain's CDR3 is CASSLGRGGLDEQFF. The DNA for the CDR3 is TGTGCCAGCAGCTTAGGCCGGGGGGGCCTGGATGAGCAGTTCTTC. Together with reference TRBV7-8 and TRBJ2-1, the CDR3 gives the full variable domain: GAGVSQSPRYKVAKRGQDVALRCDPISGHVSLFWYQQALGQGPEFLTYFQNEAQLDKSGLPSDRFFAERPEGSVSTLKIQRTQQEDSAVYLCASSLGRGGLDEQFFGPGTRLTVL.

This clonotype was counted ten times or more. This sequence joins TRBV5-1 and TRBJ1-2; possible D gene TRBD1, 6 bases. V shed 3 bases and J shed 6 bases, with 15 bases lying between them. There are 14 residues in the CDR3. Germline assignment: CDR1 SGHRS and CDR2 YFSETQ. In DNA form, the CDR3 reads TGCGCCAGCAGCTCCCTCGGGGGGCGGGATGGCTACACCTTC. Its translation is CASSSLGGRDGYTF.

The chain recombines TRBV6-2 or TRBV6-3 with TRBJ1-5; D unclear. The V end lost 10 bases, the J end lost 2 bases, and 12 bases lay between the germline ends. The V gene's germline CDR1 is MNHEY and CDR2 SVGEGT. CDR3 length equals 13 residues. CDR3 DNA: TGTGCCACCGCTCTGGACCGCAATCAGCCCCAGCATTTT. Translated: CATALDRNQPQHF.

This clonotype has at least ten counts. V gene TRBV7-3 combines with J gene TRBJ2-5; D is possibly TRBD2 (6 bases). This CDR3 is 16 amino acids long. Trimming left V 2 bases short and J 5 bases short, with 18 bases between. Germline V CDR1 and CDR2: SGHTA, FQGTGA. The chain's CDR3 is CASSLSGGGAWETQYF. In nucleotides, the CDR3 is TGTGCCAGCAGCTTATCCGGCGGAGGGGCCTGGGAGACCCAGTACTTC.

This clonotype came up a few times. The V and J genes are TRBV29-1 and TRBJ1-1; 7 positions agree with TRBD1. With V trimmed by 7 bases and J by 1 base, 6 bases remained unmatched. The CDR3 runs to 13 residues. The germline CDR1 and CDR2 sequences are SQVTM and ANQGSEA. The CDR3 loop reads CSGGRGQNTEAFF. The CDR3 nucleotides are TGCAGCGGGGGAAGGGGGCAGAACACTGAAGCTTTCTTT.

There are many counts of this clonotype. As DNA, the CDR3 is TGTGCCAGCAGCTTGGGCGTCCCCCCGGATACGCAGTATTTT. Residues: CASSLGVPPDTQYF. The J gene is TRBJ2-3, the V gene TRBV7-9; D not certain. V lost 3 bases and J 6 bases, leaving 13 bases between the germline ends. This CDR3 region has 14 residues. Germline V gene lookup returns CDR1 SEHNR and CDR2 FQNEAQ (reference sequence).

This clonotype was picked up many times. J is TRBJ2-1 and V is TRBV7-2, with 9 bases lining up with TRBD2. Per germline, CDR1 SGHTA and CDR2 FQGNSA. The CDR3 extends over 12 amino acids. With V trimmed by 5 bases and J by 15 bases, 8 bases remained unmatched. In DNA, the CDR3 is TGTGCCAGCAGCCCCTTGGGCGGGAGGGTGTTCTTC. It encodes CASSPLGGRVFF.

Many counts were recorded for this clonotype. V is TRBV20-1 and J is TRBJ1-1, with D perhaps TRBD1 (5 bases). The CDR3 spans 10 residues. Germline CDR1 is DFQATT and CDR2 is SNEGSKA (reference sequence). V was cut by 5 bases and J by 9 bases, with 10 bases left in between. CDR3 sequence: CSAGGNQAFF. The CDR3 nucleotides are TGCAGTGCTGGGGGAAATCAAGCTTTCTTT.

The rearrangement uses TRBV28 and TRBJ2-3; D is perhaps TRBD2 (6 bases). CDR3 length: 12 amino acids. Trimming removed 6 bases at V and 8 bases at J, with 12 bases between. Looked up from germline, CDR1 is MDHEN and CDR2 is SYDVKM. In DNA, the CDR3 is TGTGCCAGCAGGTCGGGAGCGGGTACGCAGTATTTT. Encoded protein: CASRSGAGTQYF.

This clonotype was recorded at least ten times. This chain joins TRBV7-2 and TRBJ2-5; D not certain. There are 16 residues in the CDR3. Per germline, CDR1 SGHTA and CDR2 FQGNSA. Trimming stripped 2 bases from V and 0 bases from J, with 13 bases between. CDR3: CASSLPRASYQETQYF. The DNA of the CDR3 is TGTGCCAGCAGCTTACCCCGGGCCTCGTACCAAGAGACCCAGTACTTC. The full variable domain, with the rest looked up from reference TRBV7-2 and TRBJ2-5, is GAGVSQSPSNKVTEKGKDVELRCDPISGHTALYWYRQSLGQGLEFLIYFQGNSAPDKSGLPSDRFSAERTGGSVSTLTIQRTQQEDSAVYLCASSLPRASYQETQYFGPGTRLLVL.

This clonotype was observed at least ten times. The V gene is TRBV10-3, the J gene TRBJ1-2; D gene unclear. The V gene lost 5 bases and the J gene lost 4 bases, with 17 bases spanning the gap. This CDR3 contains 15 residues. Germline assignment: CDR1 ENHRY and CDR2 SYGVKD. For the CDR3, the DNA is TGTGCCATCAGTCCCGAGCTCGGAACCCTCTATGGCTACACCTTC. It translates to CAISPELGTLYGYTF.

This clonotype was recorded at least ten times. V gene TRBV11-2 combines with J gene TRBJ1-1, with D perhaps TRBD1 (6 bases). The V gene's germline CDR1 is SGHAT and CDR2 FQNNGV. CDR3 length equals 14 residues. The germline V and J ends were trimmed by 1 base and 6 bases, with 12 bases remaining between them. The CDR3 region has the DNA TGTGCCAGCAGCTTAGCAGCAGGGGCCGCTGAAGCTTTCTTT. This translates into CASSLAAGAAEAFF.

This clonotype was seen repeatedly, ten times or more. The chain has TRBV14 and TRBJ1-2, with D unclear. CDR3 length: 15 residues. Trimming shortened V by 1 base and J by 4 bases, and 13 bases separated the two germline ends. Germline V gene sequence: CDR1 SGHDN, CDR2 FVKESK. This CDR3 is CASSQGWSGSYGYTF. CDR3 coding DNA: TGTGCCAGCAGCCAAGGATGGTCCGGTAGCTATGGCTACACCTTC. Looking up the rest from reference TRBV14 and TRBJ1-2 gives the full variable domain: EAGVTQFPSHSVIEKGQTVTLRCDPISGHDNLYWYRRVMGKEIKFLLHFVKESKQDESGMPNNRFLAERTGGTYSTLKVQPAELEDSGVYFCASSQGWSGSYGYTFGSGTRLTVV.